This TCR beta chain was captured by sequencing in a study of a mutant IDH1 vaccine in newly diagnosed glioma. Study in general: Previous care, which was radiotherapy, temozolomide, or both, most often involved both. Study outcomes and limitations: Among all patients, vaccine-induced immune responses occurred in roughly 93%.

As concerns this clone: Its antigen is undetermined.

The sample's time point: baseline, week 1 (first vaccination visit). Treatment in this sample: pre-vaccination baseline after standard-of-care therapy. Each donor presented with a new WHO grade 3 or 4 astrocytoma that tested IDH1-mutant and showed ATRX loss. The V gene lost 2 bases and the J gene lost 0 bases, with 4 bases spanning the gap. This CDR3 is 13 amino acids long. Germline-derived CDR1 and CDR2 are SNHLY and FYNNEI. Sequencing was performed with immunoSEQ multiplex PCR; in TCRdb, only in-frame clones are kept and a portion is missing. The repertoire holds about 32,000 clones, over 75% seen once, with approximately 20% in the top ten.

The sequence was obtained from a man aged 30 to 45 with glioma. The rearrangement links TRBV2 to TRBJ1-1; D unclear. The input for sequencing was PBMCs, taken from a glioma patient treated with radiotherapy, temozolomide or both. This CDR3 is CASSELLNTEAFF. The CDR3 region has the DNA TGTGCCAGCAGTGAACTTCTGAACACTGAAGCTTTCTTT.